This T cell receptor beta chain was identified in a study of CD8 T cells in ankylosing spondylitis. Quantitative 5'-RACE with molecular barcodes was used to make the TCR beta libraries. Each CDR3 protein is one row after TCRdb ran MiXCR on the 5' RACE reads. The sample records some 270,000 distinct CDR3 sequences, 32% being singletons. Findings and caveats of the study: Disease-linked clones displayed a CD8+ phenotype and appeared relatively rarely in peripheral blood. Within matched ankylosing spondylitis synovial fluid, disease-linked clones were reportedly significantly enriched. For ankylosing spondylitis blood, a TCR beta motif of several highly homologous variants appeared characteristic.

As concerns this clonotype: Its antigen is as yet unknown.

Sequencing was done on a sample of blood, either unsorted or a sorted T cell fraction (not recorded which). The sequence was collected from a male donor with ankylosing spondylitis or in good health (not recorded which).

CDR3 region: CASSQDRNTIYF. The CDR3 nucleotides are TGTGCCAGCAGCCAAGACAGGAACACCATATATTTT. The V call is TRBV3-1, the J call TRBJ1-3; no clear D gene. V was pared by 0 bases and J by 7 bases, with 4 bases between. Germline CDR1 and CDR2: LGHDT and YNNKEL (reference sequence). The CDR3 runs 12 residues.